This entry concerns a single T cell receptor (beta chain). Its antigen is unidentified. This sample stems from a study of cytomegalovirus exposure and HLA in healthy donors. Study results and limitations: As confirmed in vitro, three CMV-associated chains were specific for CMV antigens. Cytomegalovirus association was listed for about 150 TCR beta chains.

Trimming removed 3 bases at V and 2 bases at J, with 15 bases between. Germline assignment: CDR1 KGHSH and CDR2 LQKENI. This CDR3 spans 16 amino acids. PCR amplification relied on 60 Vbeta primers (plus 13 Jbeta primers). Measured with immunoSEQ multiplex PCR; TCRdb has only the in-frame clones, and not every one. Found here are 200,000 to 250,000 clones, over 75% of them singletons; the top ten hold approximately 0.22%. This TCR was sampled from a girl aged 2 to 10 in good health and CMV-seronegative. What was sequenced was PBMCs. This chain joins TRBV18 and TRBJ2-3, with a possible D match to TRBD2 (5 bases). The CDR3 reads CASSPTAGNPTDTQYF. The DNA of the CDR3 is TGTGCCAGCTCACCGACGGCCGGGAACCCCACAGATACGCAGTATTTT.